Sequencing of this T cell receptor beta chain was carried out in a study of somatic mutations in cytotoxic T cells in rheumatoid arthritis. Generated by immunoSEQ multiplex PCR, the TCRdb table keeps only in-frame clones and is missing some. The data show over 10,000 clones, around 80% seen once. This clone is deemed hyperexpanded. Germline V gives CDR1 SGHTA, CDR2 FQGNSA. There are 16 residues in the CDR3. Between the trimmed V and J ends, which lost 1 base and 0 bases, there was a span of 12 bases. The clonotype was recovered from a man over 45 in good health. Sample: CD8+ T cells sorted from blood. V gene TRBV7-2 combines with J gene TRBJ1-1; maybe TRBD1 (6 bases). CDR3 protein: CASSLVRTDMNTEAFF. The CDR3 coding sequence is TGTGCCAGCAGCTTAGTCCGGACAGATATGAACACTGAAGCTTTCTTT.